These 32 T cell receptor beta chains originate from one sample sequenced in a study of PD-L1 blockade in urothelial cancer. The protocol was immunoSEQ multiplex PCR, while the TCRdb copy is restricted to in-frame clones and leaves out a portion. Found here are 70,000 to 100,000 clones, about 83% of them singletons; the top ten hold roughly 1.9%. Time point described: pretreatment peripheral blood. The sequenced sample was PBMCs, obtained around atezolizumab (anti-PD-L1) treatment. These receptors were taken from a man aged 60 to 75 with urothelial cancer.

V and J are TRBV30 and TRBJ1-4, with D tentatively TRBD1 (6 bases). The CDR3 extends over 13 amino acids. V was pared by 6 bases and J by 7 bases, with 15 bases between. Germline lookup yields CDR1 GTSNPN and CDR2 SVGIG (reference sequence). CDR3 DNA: TGTGCCTGTTCACAGGGCGGAGGTGAAAAACTGTTTTTT. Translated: CACSQGGGEKLFF.

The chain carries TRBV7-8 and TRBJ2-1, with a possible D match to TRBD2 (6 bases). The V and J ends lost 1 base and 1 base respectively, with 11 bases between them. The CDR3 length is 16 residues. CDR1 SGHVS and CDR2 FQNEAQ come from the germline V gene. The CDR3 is CASSLDLAGSYNEQFF. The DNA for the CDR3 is TGTGCCAGCAGCTTAGATCTGGCGGGGTCCTACAATGAGCAGTTCTTC.

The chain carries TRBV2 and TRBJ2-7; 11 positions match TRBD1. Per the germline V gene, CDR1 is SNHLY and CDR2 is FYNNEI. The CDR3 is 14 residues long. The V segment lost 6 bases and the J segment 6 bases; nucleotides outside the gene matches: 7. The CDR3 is CASRSDRGRLEQYF. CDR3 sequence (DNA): TGTGCCAGCAGGTCGGACAGGGGGCGTCTCGAGCAGTACTTC. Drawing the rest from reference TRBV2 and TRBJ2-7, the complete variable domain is EPEVTQTPSHQVTQMGQEVILRCVPISNHLYFYWYRQILGQKVEFLVSFYNNEISEKSEIFDDQFSVERPDGSNFTLKIRSTKLEDSAMYFCASRSDRGRLEQYFGPGTRLTVT.

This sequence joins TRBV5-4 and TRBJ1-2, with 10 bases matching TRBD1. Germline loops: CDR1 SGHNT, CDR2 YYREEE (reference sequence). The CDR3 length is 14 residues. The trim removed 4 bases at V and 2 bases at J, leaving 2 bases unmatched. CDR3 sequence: CASSKGQGNYGYTF. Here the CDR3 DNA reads TGTGCCAGCAGCAAGGGACAGGGGAACTATGGCTACACCTTC. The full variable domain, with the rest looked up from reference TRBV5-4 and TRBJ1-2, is ETGVTQSPTHLIKTRGQQVTLRCSSQSGHNTVSWYQQALGQGPQFIFQYYREEENGRGNFPPRFSGLQFPNYSSELNVNALELDDSALYLCASSKGQGNYGYTFGSGTRLTVV.

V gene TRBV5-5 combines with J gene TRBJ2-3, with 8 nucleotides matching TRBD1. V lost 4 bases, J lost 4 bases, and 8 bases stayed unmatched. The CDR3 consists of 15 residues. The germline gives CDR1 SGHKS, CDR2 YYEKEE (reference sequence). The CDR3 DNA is TGTGCCAGCAGCCGGCAGGGGGCTTCGGCAGATACGCAGTATTTT. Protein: CASSRQGASADTQYF.

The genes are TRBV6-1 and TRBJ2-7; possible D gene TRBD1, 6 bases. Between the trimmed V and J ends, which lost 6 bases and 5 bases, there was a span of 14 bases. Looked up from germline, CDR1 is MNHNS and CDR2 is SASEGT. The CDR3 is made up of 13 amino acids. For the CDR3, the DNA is TGTGCCAGCAGCACAGGGTGGAGCAACGAGCAGTACTTC. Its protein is CASSTGWSNEQYF.

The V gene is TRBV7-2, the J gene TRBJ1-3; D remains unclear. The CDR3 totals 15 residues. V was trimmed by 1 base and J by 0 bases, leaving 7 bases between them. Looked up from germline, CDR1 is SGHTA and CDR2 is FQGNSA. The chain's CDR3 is CASSLGGISGNTIYF. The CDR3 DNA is TGTGCCAGCAGCTTAGGCGGGATCTCTGGAAACACCATATATTTT.

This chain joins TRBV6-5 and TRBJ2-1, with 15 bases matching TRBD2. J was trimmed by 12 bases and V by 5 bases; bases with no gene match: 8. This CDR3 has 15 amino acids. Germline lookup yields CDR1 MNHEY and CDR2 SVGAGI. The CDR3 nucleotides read TGTGCCAGCAGTCCCCCAGGACTAGCGGGGGGGGCGCAGTTCTTC. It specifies CASSPPGLAGGAQFF.

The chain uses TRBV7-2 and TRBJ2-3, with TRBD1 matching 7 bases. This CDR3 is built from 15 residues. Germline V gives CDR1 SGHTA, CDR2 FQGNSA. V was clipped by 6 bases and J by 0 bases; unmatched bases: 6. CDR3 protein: CASSSDRTSTDTQYF. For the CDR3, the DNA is TGTGCCAGCAGTTCGGACAGGACTAGCACAGATACGCAGTATTTT.

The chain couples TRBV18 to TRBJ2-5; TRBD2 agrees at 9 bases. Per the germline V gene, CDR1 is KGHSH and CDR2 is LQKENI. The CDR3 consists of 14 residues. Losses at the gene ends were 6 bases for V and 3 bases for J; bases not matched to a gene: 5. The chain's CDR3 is CASSEAGGKETQYF. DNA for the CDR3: TGTGCCAGCTCTGAGGCGGGAGGGAAAGAGACCCAGTACTTC.

The CDR3 region has the DNA TGCACCAGCAGCCAGGAGAGCGGGGGGGTAACCTACAATGAGCAGTTCTTC. Its protein is CTSSQESGGVTYNEQFF. V is TRBV1 and J is TRBJ2-1; the table's D call, TRBD2, was not checked against the DNA. TRBV1 constitutes a pseudogene. This CDR3 has 17 residues.

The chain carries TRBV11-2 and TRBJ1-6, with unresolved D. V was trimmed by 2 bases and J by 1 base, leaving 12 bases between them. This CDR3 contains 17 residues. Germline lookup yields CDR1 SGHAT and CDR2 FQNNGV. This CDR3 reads CASSLSGGISYNSPLHF. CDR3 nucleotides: TGTGCCAGCAGCTTATCCGGAGGGATATCCTATAATTCACCCCTCCACTTT.

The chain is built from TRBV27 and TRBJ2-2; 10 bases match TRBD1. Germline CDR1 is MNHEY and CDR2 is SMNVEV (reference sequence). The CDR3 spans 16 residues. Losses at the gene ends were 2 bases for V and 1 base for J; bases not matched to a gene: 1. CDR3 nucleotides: TGTGCCAGCAGTTTAGGACAGGGGGTGAACACCGGGGAGCTGTTTTTT. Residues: CASSLGQGVNTGELFF.

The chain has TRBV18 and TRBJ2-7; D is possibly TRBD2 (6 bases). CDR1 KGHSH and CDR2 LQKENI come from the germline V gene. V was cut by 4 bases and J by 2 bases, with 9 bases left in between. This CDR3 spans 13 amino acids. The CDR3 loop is CASSRGGTYEQYF. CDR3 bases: TGTGCCAGCTCACGGGGCGGGACCTACGAGCAGTACTTC.

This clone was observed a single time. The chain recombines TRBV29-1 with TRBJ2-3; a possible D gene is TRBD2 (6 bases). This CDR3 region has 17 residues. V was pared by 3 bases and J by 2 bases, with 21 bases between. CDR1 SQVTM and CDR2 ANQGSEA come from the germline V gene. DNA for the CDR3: TGCAGCGTTGACGGCAGGACCTGGAGGGTTTTCACAGATACGCAGTATTTT. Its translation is CSVDGRTWRVFTDTQYF.

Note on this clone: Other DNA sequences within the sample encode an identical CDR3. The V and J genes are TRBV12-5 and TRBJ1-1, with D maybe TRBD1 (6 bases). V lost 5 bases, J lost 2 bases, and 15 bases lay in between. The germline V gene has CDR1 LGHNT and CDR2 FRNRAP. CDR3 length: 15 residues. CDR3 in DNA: TGTGCTAGTGGTAGTAGACAGGAAATAAACACTGAAGCTTTCTTT. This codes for CASGSRQEINTEAFF.

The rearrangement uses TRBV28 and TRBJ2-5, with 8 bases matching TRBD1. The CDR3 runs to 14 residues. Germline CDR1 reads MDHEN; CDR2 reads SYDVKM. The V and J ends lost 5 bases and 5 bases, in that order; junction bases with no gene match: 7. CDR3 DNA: TGTGCCAGCAGTAATCGGACAGGGAGGGAGACCCAGTACTTC. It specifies CASSNRTGRETQYF.

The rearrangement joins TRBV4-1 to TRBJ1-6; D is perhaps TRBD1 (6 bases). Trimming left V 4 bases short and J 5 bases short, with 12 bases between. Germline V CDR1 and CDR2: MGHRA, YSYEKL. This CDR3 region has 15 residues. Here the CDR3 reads CASSLLGQNNSPLHF. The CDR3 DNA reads TGCGCCAGCAGCCTACTTGGACAGAATAATTCACCCCTCCACTTT.

The CDR3 nucleotides are TGCGCCAGCAGTGAACTGACAGGGGTGATCGGGGAGCTGTTTTTT. It translates to CASSELTGVIGELFF. The V and J genes are TRBV10-1 and TRBJ2-2, with 8 positions matching TRBD1. The CDR3 totals 15 residues. Trimming cost V 3 bases and J 7 bases; bases outside gene matches: 7. Germline CDR1 and CDR2: WNHNN and SYGVQD (reference sequence).

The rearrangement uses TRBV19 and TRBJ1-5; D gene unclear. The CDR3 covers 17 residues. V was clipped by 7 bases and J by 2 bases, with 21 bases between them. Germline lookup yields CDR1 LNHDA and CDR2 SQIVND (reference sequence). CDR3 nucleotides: TGTGCCAGTAAAAGAGGCTCGTCCCTGCGTGGCAATCAGCCCCAGCATTTT. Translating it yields CASKRGSSLRGNQPQHF.

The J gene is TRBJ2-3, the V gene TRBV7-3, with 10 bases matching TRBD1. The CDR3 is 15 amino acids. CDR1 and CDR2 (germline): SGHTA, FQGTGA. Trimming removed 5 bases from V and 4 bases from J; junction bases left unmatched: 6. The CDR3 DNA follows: TGTGCCAGCAGCCTCGGACAGGGGGTTTCAGATACGCAGTATTTT. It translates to CASSLGQGVSDTQYF.

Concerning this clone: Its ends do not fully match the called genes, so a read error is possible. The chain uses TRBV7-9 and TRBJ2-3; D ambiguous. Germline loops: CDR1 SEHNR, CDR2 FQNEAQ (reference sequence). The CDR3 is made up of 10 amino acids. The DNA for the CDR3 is TGTGCCAGCAGCTTAGAAACGCAGGATTTT. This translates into CASSLETQDF.

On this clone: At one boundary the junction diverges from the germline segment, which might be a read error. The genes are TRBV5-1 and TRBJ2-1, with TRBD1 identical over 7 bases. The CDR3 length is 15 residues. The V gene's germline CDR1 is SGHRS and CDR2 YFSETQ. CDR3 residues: CASSPGTTPFRGQVF. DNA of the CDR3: TGCGCCAGCAGCCCAGGGACAACCCCGTTTAGAGGACAGGTCTTC.

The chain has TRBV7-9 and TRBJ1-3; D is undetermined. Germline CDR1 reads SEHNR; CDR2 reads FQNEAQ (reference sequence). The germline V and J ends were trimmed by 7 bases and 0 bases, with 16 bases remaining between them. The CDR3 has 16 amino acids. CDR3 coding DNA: TGTGCCAGCACCGAGGTATTTCAGACCTCTGGAAACACCATATATTTT. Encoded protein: CASTEVFQTSGNTIYF.

CDR3: CASSLERETQYF. The CDR3 coding sequence is TGTGCCAGCAGCTTAGAGAGGGAGACCCAGTACTTC. V gene TRBV7-6 combines with J gene TRBJ2-5; no clear D gene. The CDR3 loop spans 12 amino acids. The V end was cut by 1 base, the J end by 5 bases, with 5 bases between. The germline V gene encodes CDR1 SGHVS and CDR2 FNYEAQ.

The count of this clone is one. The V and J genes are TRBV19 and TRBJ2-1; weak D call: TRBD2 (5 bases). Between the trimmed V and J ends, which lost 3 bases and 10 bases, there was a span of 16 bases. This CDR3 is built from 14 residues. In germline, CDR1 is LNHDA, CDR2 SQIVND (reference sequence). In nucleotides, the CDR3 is TGTGCCAGTAGTATTCGGGGAGAAAAAACGGAGCAGTTCTTC. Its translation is CASSIRGEKTEQFF.

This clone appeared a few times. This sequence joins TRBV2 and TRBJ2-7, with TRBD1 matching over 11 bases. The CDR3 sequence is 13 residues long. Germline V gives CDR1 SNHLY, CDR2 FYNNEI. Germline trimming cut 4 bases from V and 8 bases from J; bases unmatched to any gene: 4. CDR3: CASSAGQGGKQYF. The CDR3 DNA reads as TGTGCCAGCAGTGCGGGACAGGGGGGCAAGCAGTACTTC.

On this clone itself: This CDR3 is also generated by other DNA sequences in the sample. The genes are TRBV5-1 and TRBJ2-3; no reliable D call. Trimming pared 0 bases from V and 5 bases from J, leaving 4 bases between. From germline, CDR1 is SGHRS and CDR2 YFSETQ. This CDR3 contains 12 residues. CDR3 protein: CASSLAGDTQYF. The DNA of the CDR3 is TGCGCCAGCAGCTTGGCCGGAGATACGCAGTATTTT.

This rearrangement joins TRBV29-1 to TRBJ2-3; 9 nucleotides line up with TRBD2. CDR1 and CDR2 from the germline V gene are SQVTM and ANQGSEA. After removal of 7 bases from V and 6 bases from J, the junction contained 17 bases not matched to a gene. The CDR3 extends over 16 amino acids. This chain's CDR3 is CSAGEPRQRGEDTQYF. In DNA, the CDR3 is TGCAGCGCTGGCGAACCCCGGCAGCGGGGGGAGGATACGCAGTATTTT.

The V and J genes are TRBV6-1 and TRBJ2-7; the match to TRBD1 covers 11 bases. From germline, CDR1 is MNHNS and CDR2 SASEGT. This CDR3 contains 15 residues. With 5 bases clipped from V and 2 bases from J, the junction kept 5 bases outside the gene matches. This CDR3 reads CASSPPGQGAYEQYF. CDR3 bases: TGTGCCAGCAGTCCCCCGGGACAGGGGGCCTACGAGCAGTACTTC.

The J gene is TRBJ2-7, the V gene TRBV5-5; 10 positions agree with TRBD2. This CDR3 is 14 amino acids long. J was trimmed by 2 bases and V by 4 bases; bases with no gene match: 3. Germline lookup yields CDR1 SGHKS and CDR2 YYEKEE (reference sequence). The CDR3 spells CASSRTSGAYEQYF. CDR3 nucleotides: TGTGCCAGCAGCCGGACTAGCGGTGCCTACGAGCAGTACTTC.

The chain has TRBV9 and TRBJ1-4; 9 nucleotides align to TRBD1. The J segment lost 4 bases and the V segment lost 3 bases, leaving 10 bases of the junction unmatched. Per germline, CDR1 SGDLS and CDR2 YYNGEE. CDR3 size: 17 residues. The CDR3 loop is CASSDPTGGKGNEKLFF. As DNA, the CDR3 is TGTGCCAGCAGCGACCCTACAGGGGGCAAGGGTAATGAAAAACTGTTTTTT.